The 10 T cell receptor beta chains below all came from one sample that was sequenced in a study of CD8+ T cells in alopecia areata. As to treatment: oral pan-JAK inhibitor, 5-10 mg twice daily. RNA was extracted and reverse transcribed into cDNA as the sequencing template. Produced via immunoSEQ multiplex PCR; TCRdb's table is partial and in-frame only. The repertoire includes 150,000 to 250,000 clones, around 60% of them detected once, and about 3.5% sits in the top ten. The sample here was CD4+ T cells sorted from blood, taken at week 4, from a patient treated with tofacitinib. These receptors came from a human donor with alopecia areata.

This chain links TRBV18 with TRBJ2-7; weak D call: TRBD2 (5 bases). This CDR3 contains 14 residues. CDR1 is KGHSH, CDR2 LQKENI, per germline. V was shortened by 2 bases and J by 7 bases, with 15 bases between the two germline ends. CDR3 region: CASSPDGGSREQYF. CDR3 bases: TGTGCCAGCTCACCAGACGGAGGCTCTAGGGAGCAGTACTTC.

The rearrangement joins TRBV30 to TRBJ2-4, with D perhaps TRBD2 (7 bases). Germline CDR1 reads GTSNPN; CDR2 reads SVGIG (reference sequence). CDR3 length: 16 amino acids. The V and J ends lost 0 bases and 0 bases respectively, with 12 bases between them. The CDR3 DNA follows: TGTGCCTGGAGTGTATCCGGGGGGCTAGCCAAAAACATTCAGTACTTC. It codes for CAWSVSGGLAKNIQYF. The whole variable domain, remainder taken from reference TRBV30 and TRBJ2-4, is SQTIHQWPATLVQPVGSPLSLECTVEGTSNPNLYWYRQAAGRGLQLLFYSVGIGQISSEVPQNLSASRPQDRQFILSSKKLLLSDSGFYLCAWSVSGGLAKNIQYFGAGTRLSVL.

This clone is a singleton in its sample. This sequence joins TRBV6-5 and TRBJ1-6, with D tentatively TRBD1 (6 bases). The germline V and J ends were trimmed by 5 bases and 7 bases, with 12 bases remaining between them. CDR3 length equals 14 residues. From germline, CDR1 is MNHEY and CDR2 SVGAGI. This CDR3 reads CASSLQGKNSPLHF. CDR3 bases: TGTGCCAGCAGTCTACAGGGAAAAAATTCACCCCTCCACTTT.

The table lists this clone with a few counts. The genes are TRBV10-3 and TRBJ2-1; the D gene could be TRBD1 or TRBD2 (6 bases each). The V and J ends lost 0 bases and 8 bases respectively, with 11 bases between them. CDR1 is ENHRY, CDR2 SYGVKD, per germline. This CDR3 has 14 residues. DNA for the CDR3: TGTGCCATCAGTGAGTCTGGGGGGCGTCATGAGCAGTTCTTC. Translated: CAISESGGRHEQFF.

The chain combines TRBV29-1 with TRBJ1-2; D remains unclear. Germline assignment: CDR1 SQVTM and CDR2 ANQGSEA. The V end was cut by 7 bases, the J end by 6 bases, with 18 bases between. CDR3 length: 13 residues. CDR3 bases: TGCAGCGCTTATGACCCACTAGAGGATGGCTACACCTTC. Translated: CSAYDPLEDGYTF.

The chain is built from TRBV29-1 and TRBJ2-4; D is perhaps TRBD1 or TRBD2 (6 bases each). The CDR3 covers 15 residues. V was cut by 3 bases and J by 6 bases, with 18 bases left in between. Germline V gene lookup returns CDR1 SQVTM and CDR2 ANQGSEA. CDR3 residues: CSVEGGAIGRNIQYF. Written as DNA, the CDR3 is TGCAGCGTTGAGGGGGGCGCGATAGGCCGAAACATTCAGTACTTC.

The chain combines TRBV6-1 with TRBJ2-6; D not certain. Germline CDR1 and CDR2: MNHNS and SASEGT. The V end was cut by 6 bases, the J end by 3 bases, with 9 bases between. The length of the CDR3 is 14 residues. CDR3 nucleotide sequence: TGTGCCAGCAGGGCCATGGGTGGGGCCAACGTCCTGACTTTC. As protein: CASRAMGGANVLTF.

This clone was counted between two and nine times. V is TRBV4-1 and J is TRBJ1-6; tentatively, D is TRBD1 (5 bases). Germline loops: CDR1 MGHRA, CDR2 YSYEKL. This CDR3 region has 13 residues. V dropped 4 bases and J dropped 8 bases, with 9 bases sitting between them. CDR3 DNA: TGCGCCAGCAGCCCCCAGGGCTATTCACCCCTCCACTTT. This translates into CASSPQGYSPLHF.

This CDR3 is CSVERIAKNIQYF. The CDR3 coding sequence is TGCAGCGTTGAGCGGATAGCCAAAAACATTCAGTACTTC. The chain is built from TRBV29-1 and TRBJ2-4; D call uncertain. Germline lookup yields CDR1 SQVTM and CDR2 ANQGSEA. The CDR3 is 13 amino acids. Trimming left V 3 bases short and J 0 bases short, with 6 bases between.

J is TRBJ2-2 and V is TRBV29-1; D is ambiguous. This CDR3 spans 14 amino acids. Germline V gene data show CDR1 as SQVTM and CDR2 as ANQGSEA. V lost 0 bases and J 4 bases, leaving 9 bases between the germline ends. In DNA, the CDR3 is TGCAGCGTTGAAGATCTGGGAATCACCGGGGAGCTGTTTTTT. This encodes CSVEDLGITGELFF.